This T cell receptor beta chain derives from a study of cytomegalovirus exposure and HLA in healthy donors. At the level of the study: Early on, a data release was issued that held 80 million to 90 million unique TCRs from HLA-typed donors.

A word on this clone: Its antigen is not identified.

Primers: 60 Vbeta forward and 13 Jbeta reverse. Using immunoSEQ multiplex PCR, the repertoire was profiled, and TCRdb retains in-frame clones only, with some absent. The data show about 180,000 clones, with approximately 80% seen just once and roughly 1.4% held by the top ten. V trimming: 3 bases; J trimming: 5 bases; junction bases outside the gene matches: 4. This CDR3 is built from 14 residues. Germline CDR1 reads SNHLY; CDR2 reads FYNNEI. Study-level findings and limits: Later analysis showed TCR association rates varying by HLA locus, highest for DRB1 and lowest for HLA-C. As was reported, the classifier diagnosed cytomegalovirus status with high specificity and sensitivity. Reportedly, TCR beta sequences accurately predicted HLA-A and HLA-B alleles in most subjects.

The TCR sequence derives from a girl aged 10-17 years in good health and CMV-seropositive. The material sequenced was PBMCs. The J gene is TRBJ2-1, the V gene TRBV2; 7 bases match TRBD1. CDR3 in amino acids: CASSDRTGHNEQFF. The CDR3 coding sequence is TGTGCCAGCAGTGACCGGACAGGTCACAATGAGCAGTTCTTC.